A selection of T cell receptor beta chains follows, all from one sample in a study of T-cell reconstitution after alpha-beta-depleted transplantation in children. One entry per CDR3 protein results from TCRdb running MiXCR on the PCR reads. Of about 980,000 distinct CDR3 sequences in the sample, roughly 29% were seen once. This specimen consisted of PBMCs, mostly from graft donor cells, obtained 360 days after TCRalphabeta/CD19-depleted stem cell transplant. All receptors come from a boy less than two years old who had a stem cell transplant for SCID, so the T cells may come from the graft donor. Both conserved end residues are part of each CDR3. Fields, in order: V gene, J gene, clone size, CDR3 length, D gene, CDR3 protein, CDR3 DNA. A D gene is named only where the DNA matches it firmly. Only part of the rows carry a size: once, few, many, or a class if the clone is expanded.

TRBV9,TRBJ2-1,.,16,TRBD2,CASSVEAGDSYNEQFF,TGTGCCAGCAGCGTAGAAGCGGGGGATAGCTACAATGAGCAGTTCTTC
TRBV29-1,TRBJ2-7,few,11,.,CSVSGIHEQYF,TGCAGCGTTTCGGGTATCCACGAGCAGTACTTC
TRBV12-3/TRBV12-4,TRBJ2-7,few,14,TRBD1,CASRGQVGSYEQYF,TGTGCCAGCAGGGGACAGGTGGGCTCCTACGAGCAGTACTTC
TRBV19,TRBJ1-1,.,15,TRBD1,CASSPGGTANTEAFF,TGTGCCAGTAGCCCCGGCGGGACAGCGAACACTGAAGCTTTCTTT
TRBV20-1,TRBJ2-5,.,14,TRBD2,CSASSGGAWETQYF,TGCAGTGCTAGTTCCGGGGGGGCCTGGGAGACCCAGTACTTC
TRBV28,TRBJ1-2,.,13,.,CASSLRTAGGYTF,TGTGCCAGCAGCCTTCGGACAGCAGGTGGCTACACCTTC
TRBV20-1,TRBJ1-5,.,16,TRBD1,CSAREIGRGTNQPQHF,TGCAGTGCTAGAGAGATAGGCAGGGGGACAAATCAGCCCCAGCATTTT
TRBV24-1,TRBJ1-5,few,15,TRBD1,CATRTDRASNQPQHF,TGTGCCACCAGAACGGACAGGGCCTCCAATCAGCCCCAGCATTTT
TRBV15,TRBJ2-1,.,13,.,CATSKGAYNEQFF,TGTGCCACCAGCAAGGGAGCGTACAATGAGCAGTTCTTC
TRBV7-9,TRBJ2-5,few,15,TRBD1,CASSLVSGQGETQYF,TGTGCCAGCAGCTTAGTGAGCGGACAGGGCGAGACCCAGTACTTC
TRBV5-6,TRBJ2-1,few,13,.,CASSFPIANEQFF,TGTGCCAGCAGCTTCCCCATCGCCAATGAGCAGTTCTTC
TRBV28,TRBJ2-7,many,15,.,CASSPRAPIGPEQYF,TGTGCCAGCAGCCCCCGAGCGCCCATCGGGCCCGAGCAGTACTTC
TRBV12-3/TRBV12-4,TRBJ2-6,few,14,TRBD1,CASSRGTATNVLTF,TGTGCCAGCAGTCGTGGGACAGCCACCAACGTCCTGACTTTC
TRBV28,TRBJ2-3,.,16,TRBD1,CASSGRTGESTDTQYF,TGTGCCAGCAGCGGCCGGACAGGGGAAAGCACAGATACGCAGTATTTT
TRBV20-1,TRBJ2-1,few,15,TRBD2,CSALVGTRRYNEQFF,TGCAGTGCTTTGGTGGGGACTAGGAGATACAATGAGCAGTTCTTC
TRBV5-5,TRBJ1-5,few,15,.,CASSLGAYSNQPQHF,TGTGCCAGCAGCTTGGGAGCCTATAGCAATCAGCCCCAGCATTTT
TRBV18,TRBJ2-1,many,15,TRBD2,CASSPLAGAHNEQFF,TGTGCCAGCTCACCACTAGCGGGGGCCCACAATGAGCAGTTCTTC
TRBV9,TRBJ2-1,.,19,TRBD1,CASGRRDRGVFRSYNEQFF,TGTGCCAGCGGTCGTCGGGACAGGGGAGTCTTTCGGTCCTACAATGAGCAGTTCTTC
TRBV25-1,TRBJ2-3,.,14,.,CASSEQDRTDTQYF,TGTGCCAGCAGTGAACAGGATCGGACAGATACGCAGTATTTT
TRBV3-1,TRBJ1-1,.,16,.,CASSPTHRLGRTEAFF,TGTGCCAGCAGCCCGACCCACCGGTTGGGGAGGACTGAAGCTTTCTTT
TRBV28,TRBJ2-1,.,13,.,CASSPWDYNEQFF,TGTGCCAGCAGTCCTTGGGACTACAATGAGCAGTTCTTC
TRBV5-1,TRBJ2-1,.,16,.,CASSLTPGFSYNEQFF,TGCGCCAGCAGCCTCACCCCAGGGTTTTCCTACAATGAGCAGTTCTTC